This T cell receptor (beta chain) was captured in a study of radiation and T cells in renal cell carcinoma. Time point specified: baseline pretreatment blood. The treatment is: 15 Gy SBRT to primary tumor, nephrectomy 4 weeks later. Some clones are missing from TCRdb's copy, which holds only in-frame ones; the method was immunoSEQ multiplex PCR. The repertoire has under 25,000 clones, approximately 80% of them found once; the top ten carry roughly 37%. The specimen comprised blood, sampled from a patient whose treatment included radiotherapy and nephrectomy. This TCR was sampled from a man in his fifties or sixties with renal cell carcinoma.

The chain's CDR3 is CASSLSGTVNSPLHF. The DNA of the CDR3 is TGTGCCAGCAGCTTGTCCGGGACAGTTAATTCACCCCTCCACTTT. J is TRBJ1-6 and V is TRBV5-6; 7 positions agree with TRBD1. V lost 1 base and J lost 6; bases outside the gene matches: 4. Germline V gene sequence: CDR1 SGHDT, CDR2 YYEEEE. The CDR3 runs 15 residues.